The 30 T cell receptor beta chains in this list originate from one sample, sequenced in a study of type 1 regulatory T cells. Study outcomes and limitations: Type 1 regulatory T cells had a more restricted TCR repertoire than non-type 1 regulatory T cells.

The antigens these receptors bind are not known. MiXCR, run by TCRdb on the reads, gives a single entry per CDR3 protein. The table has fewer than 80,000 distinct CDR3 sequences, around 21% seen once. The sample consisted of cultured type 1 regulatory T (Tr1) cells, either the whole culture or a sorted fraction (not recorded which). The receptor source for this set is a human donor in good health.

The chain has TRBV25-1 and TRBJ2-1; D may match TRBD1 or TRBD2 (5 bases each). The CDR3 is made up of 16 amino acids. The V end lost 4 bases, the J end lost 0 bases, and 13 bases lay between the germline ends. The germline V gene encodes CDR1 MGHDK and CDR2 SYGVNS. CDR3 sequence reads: CASSGGTGLSYNEQFF. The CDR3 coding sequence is TGTGCCAGCAGTGGAGGAACGGGGCTCTCCTACAATGAGCAGTTCTTC. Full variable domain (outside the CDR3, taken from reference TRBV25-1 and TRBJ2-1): EADIYQTPRYLVIGTGKKITLECSQTMGHDKMYWYQQDPGMELHLIHYSYGVNSTEKGDLSSESTVSRIRTEHFPLTLESARPSHTSQYLCASSGGTGLSYNEQFFGPGTRLTVL.

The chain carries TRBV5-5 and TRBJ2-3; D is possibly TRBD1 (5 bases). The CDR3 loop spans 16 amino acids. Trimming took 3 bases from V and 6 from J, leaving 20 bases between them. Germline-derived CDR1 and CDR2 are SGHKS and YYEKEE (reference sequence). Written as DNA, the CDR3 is TGTGCCAGCAGCTGGGGCTGGGCGACCACCGGTGATACGCAGTATTTT. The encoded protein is CASSWGWATTGDTQYF.

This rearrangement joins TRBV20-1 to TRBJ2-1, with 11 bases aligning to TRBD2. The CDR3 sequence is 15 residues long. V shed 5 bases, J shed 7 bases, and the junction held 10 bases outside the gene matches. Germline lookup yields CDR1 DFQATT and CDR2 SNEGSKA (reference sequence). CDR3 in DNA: TGCAGTGCTTCCCCCATAGCGGGAGGGACTAATGAGCAGTTCTTC. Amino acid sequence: CSASPIAGGTNEQFF.

In DNA form, the CDR3 reads TGTGCCAGCAGTAGCCGACAGGGTGGGGAATGGACCCAGTACTTC. Its translation: CASSSRQGGEWTQYF. The chain carries TRBV12-3 or TRBV12-4 and TRBJ2-5; 7 positions agree with TRBD1. CDR3 size: 15 residues. V lost 5 bases and J lost 7; bases outside the gene matches: 13.

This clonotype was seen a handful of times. This CDR3 is CASRGWGHTGELFF. CDR3 DNA: TGTGCCAGCAGGGGTTGGGGGCACACCGGGGAGCTGTTTTTT. The rearrangement uses TRBV6-6 and TRBJ2-2, with a weak D call TRBD1 (6 bases). From germline, CDR1 is MNHNY and CDR2 SVGAGI (reference sequence). The CDR3 has 14 amino acids. Trimming shortened V by 6 bases and J by 3 bases, and 11 bases separated the two germline ends.

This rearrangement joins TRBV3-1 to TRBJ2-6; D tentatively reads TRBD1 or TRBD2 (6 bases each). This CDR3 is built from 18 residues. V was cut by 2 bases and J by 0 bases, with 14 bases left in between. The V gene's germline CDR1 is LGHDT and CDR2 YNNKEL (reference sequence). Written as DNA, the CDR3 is TGTGCCAGCAGCCAATCACTAGGGGGAGGCTCTGGGGCCAACGTCCTGACTTTC. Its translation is CASSQSLGGGSGANVLTF.

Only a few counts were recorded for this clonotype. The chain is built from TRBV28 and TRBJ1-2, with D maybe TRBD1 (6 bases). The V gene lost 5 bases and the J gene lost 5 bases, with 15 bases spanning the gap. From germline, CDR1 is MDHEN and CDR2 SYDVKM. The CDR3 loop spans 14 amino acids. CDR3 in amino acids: CASSPHTTGYGYTF. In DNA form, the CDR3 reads TGTGCCAGCAGTCCGCATACGACAGGATATGGCTACACCTTC.

CDR3 bases: TGTGCCATCACGACTATGCCGGGAGATACGCAGTATTTT. This encodes CAITTMPGDTQYF. The chain is built from TRBV10-3 and TRBJ2-3; a possible D gene is TRBD2 (5 bases). From germline, CDR1 is ENHRY and CDR2 SYGVKD. Trimming removed 7 bases from V and 5 bases from J, with 13 bases in between. The CDR3 has 13 amino acids.

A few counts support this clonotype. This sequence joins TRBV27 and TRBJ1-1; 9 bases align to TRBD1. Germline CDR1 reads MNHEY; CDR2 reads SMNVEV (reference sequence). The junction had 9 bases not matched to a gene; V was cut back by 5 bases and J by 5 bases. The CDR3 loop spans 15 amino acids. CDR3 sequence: CASSLRDRDWTEAFF. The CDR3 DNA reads TGTGCCAGCAGTCTAAGGGACAGGGATTGGACTGAAGCTTTCTTT.

DNA of the CDR3: TGTGCCAGTAGTAAAACGGGACTAGCGTACGAGCAGTACTTC. This translates into CASSKTGLAYEQYF. The genes are TRBV19 and TRBJ2-7; 10 bases agree with TRBD2. The germline gives CDR1 LNHDA, CDR2 SQIVND (reference sequence). This CDR3 spans 14 amino acids. The trim removed 4 bases at V and 4 bases at J, leaving 4 bases unmatched.

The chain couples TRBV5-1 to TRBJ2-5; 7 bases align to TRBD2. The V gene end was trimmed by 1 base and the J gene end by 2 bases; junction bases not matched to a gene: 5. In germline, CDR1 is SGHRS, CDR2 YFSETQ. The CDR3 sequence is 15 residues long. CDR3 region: CASSLRGSKQETQYF. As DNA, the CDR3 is TGCGCCAGCAGCTTGCGCGGGAGTAAGCAAGAGACCCAGTACTTC.

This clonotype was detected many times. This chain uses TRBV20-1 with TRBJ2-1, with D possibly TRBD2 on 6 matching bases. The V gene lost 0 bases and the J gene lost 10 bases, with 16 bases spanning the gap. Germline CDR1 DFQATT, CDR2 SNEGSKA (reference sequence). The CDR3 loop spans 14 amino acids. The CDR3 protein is CSARDPRERVEQFF. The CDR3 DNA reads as TGCAGTGCTAGAGATCCCCGGGAGAGAGTGGAGCAGTTCTTC.

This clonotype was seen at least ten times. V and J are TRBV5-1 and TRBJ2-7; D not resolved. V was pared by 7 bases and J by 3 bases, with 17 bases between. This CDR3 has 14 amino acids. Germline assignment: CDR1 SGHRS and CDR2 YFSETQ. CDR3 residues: CASAMAPPGYEQYF. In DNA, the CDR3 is TGCGCCAGCGCCATGGCGCCTCCTGGCTACGAGCAGTACTTC.

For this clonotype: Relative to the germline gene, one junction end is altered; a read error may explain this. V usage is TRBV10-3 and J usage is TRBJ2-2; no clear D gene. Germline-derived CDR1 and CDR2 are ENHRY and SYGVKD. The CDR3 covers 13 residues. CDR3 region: CTISETYTGELFF. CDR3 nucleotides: TGTACCATCAGTGAGACGTACACCGGGGAGCTGTTTTTT.

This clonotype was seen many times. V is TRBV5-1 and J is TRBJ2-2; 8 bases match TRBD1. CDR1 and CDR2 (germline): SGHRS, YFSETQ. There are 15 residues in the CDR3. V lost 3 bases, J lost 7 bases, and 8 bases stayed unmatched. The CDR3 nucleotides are TGCGCCAGCAGCTCGGACAGGGATCGCTTCGGGGAGCTGTTTTTT. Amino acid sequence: CASSSDRDRFGELFF.

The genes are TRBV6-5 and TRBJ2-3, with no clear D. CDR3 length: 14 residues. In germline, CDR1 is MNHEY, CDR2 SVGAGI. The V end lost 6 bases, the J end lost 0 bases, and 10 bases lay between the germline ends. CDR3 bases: TGTGCCAGCAGGGCCACGGCTAGCACAGATACGCAGTATTTT. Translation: CASRATASTDTQYF.

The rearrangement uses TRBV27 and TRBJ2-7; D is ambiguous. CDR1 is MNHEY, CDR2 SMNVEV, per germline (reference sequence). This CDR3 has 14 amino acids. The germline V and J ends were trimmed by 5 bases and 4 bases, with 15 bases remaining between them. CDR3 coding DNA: TGTGCCAGCAGTCTCCCCGGATCGAGGTACGAGCAGTACTTC. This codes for CASSLPGSRYEQYF.

CDR3 DNA sequence: TGCGCCAGCAGCTCTTTAGCGGGAGAGGAGACCCAGTACTTC. It encodes CASSSLAGEETQYF. The chain has TRBV5-1 and TRBJ2-5; 9 nucleotides match TRBD2. The germline V gene has CDR1 SGHRS and CDR2 YFSETQ. The CDR3 runs to 14 residues. The V gene end was trimmed by 3 bases and the J gene end by 5 bases; junction bases not matched to a gene: 5.

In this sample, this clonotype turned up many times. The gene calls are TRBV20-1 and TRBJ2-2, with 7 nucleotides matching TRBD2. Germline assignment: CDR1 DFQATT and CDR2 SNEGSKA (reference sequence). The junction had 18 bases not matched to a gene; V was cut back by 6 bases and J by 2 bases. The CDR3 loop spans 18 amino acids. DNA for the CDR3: TGCAGTGCCAGTACTGCCCCGGGACTACCTATAAACACCGGGGAGCTGTTTTTT. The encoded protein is CSASTAPGLPINTGELFF.

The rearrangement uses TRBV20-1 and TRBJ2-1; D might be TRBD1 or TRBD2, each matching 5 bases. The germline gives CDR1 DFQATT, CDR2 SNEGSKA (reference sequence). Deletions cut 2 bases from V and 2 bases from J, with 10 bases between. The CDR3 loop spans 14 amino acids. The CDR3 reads CSARSGTPYNEQFF. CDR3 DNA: TGCAGTGCTAGATCCGGGACCCCCTACAATGAGCAGTTCTTC.

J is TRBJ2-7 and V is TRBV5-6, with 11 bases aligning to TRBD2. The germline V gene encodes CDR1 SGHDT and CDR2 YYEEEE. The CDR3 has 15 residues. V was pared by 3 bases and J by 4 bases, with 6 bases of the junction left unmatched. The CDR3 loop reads CASSSGTSGLYEQYF. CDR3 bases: TGTGCCAGCAGCTCCGGGACTAGCGGCTTGTACGAGCAGTACTTC.

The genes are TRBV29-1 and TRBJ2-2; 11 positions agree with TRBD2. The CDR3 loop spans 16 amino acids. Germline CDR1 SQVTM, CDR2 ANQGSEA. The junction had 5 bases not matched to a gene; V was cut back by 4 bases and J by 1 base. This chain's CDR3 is CSVVGSGRVNTGELFF. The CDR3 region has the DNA TGCAGCGTTGTTGGTAGCGGGAGGGTGAACACCGGGGAGCTGTTTTTT.

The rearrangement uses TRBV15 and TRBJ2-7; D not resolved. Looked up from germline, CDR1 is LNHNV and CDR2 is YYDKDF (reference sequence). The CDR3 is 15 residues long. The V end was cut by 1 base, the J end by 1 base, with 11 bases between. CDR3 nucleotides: TGTGCCACCAGCAGAGGTCTAGGCCAGTCCTACGAGCAGTACTTC. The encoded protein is CATSRGLGQSYEQYF.

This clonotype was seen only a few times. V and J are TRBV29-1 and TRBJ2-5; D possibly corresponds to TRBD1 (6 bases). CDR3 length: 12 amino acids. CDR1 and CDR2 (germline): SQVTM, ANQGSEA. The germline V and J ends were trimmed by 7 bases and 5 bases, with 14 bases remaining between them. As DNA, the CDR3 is TGCAGCGGGGAACAGGGATCGGAGACCCAGTACTTC. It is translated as CSGEQGSETQYF.

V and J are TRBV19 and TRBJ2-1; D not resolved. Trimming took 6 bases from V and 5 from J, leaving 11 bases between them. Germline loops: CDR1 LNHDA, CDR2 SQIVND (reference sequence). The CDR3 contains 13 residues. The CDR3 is CASRIGPNNEQFF. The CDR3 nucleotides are TGTGCCAGTAGGATCGGGCCAAACAATGAGCAGTTCTTC.

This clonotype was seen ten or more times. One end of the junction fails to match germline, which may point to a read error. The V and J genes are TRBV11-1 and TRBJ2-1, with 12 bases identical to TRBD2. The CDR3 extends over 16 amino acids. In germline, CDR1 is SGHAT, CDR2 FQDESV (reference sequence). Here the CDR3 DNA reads TGTGCCAGCAGCTTCCACGACAGGGGGCTAGCGGGAGGGCCCCTCTTC. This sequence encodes CASSFHDRGLAGGPLF.

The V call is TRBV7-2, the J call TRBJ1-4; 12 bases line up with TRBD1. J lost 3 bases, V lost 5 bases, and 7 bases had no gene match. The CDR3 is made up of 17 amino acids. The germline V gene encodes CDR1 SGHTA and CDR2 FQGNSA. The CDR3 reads CASSPGTGGASNEKLFF. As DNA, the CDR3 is TGTGCCAGCAGCCCCGGGACAGGGGGCGCATCTAATGAAAAACTGTTTTTT. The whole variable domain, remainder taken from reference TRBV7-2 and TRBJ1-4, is GAGVSQSPSNKVTEKGKDVELRCDPISGHTALYWYRQSLGQGLEFLIYFQGNSAPDKSGLPSDRFSAERTGGSVSTLTIQRTQQEDSAVYLCASSPGTGGASNEKLFFGSGTQLSVL.

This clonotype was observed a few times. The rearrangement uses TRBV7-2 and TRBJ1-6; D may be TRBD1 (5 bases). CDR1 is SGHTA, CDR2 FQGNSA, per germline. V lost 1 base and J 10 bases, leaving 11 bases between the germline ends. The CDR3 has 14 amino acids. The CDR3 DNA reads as TGTGCCAGCAGCTTAGTGGGGCCAGACTCACCCCTCCACTTT. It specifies CASSLVGPDSPLHF.

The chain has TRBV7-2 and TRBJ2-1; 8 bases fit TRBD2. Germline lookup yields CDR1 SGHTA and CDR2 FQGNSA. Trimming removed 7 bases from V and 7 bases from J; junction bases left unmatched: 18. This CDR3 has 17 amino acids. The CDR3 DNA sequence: TGTGCCAGCAACCTCTCCCGAGGCGGGAGGATCGTAAATGAGCAGTTCTTC. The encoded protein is CASNLSRGGRIVNEQFF.

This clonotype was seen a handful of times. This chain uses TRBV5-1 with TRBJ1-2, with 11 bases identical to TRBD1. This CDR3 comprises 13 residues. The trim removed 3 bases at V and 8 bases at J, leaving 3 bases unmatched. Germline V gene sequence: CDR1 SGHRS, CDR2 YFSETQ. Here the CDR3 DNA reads TGCGCCAGCAGCTCGGGACAGGGGGTCGGCTACACCTTC. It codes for CASSSGQGVGYTF.